This T cell receptor (beta chain) was obtained from a study of regulatory T cells in long-lasting Graves disease. Time point specified: newly diagnosed GD, antithyroid drugs for less than 3 months. PBMCs provided the RNA from which the TCR library was made. Trimming removed 6 bases from V and 10 bases from J, with 19 bases in between. The CDR3 is 15 amino acids. Arm-PCR of CDR3 regions and iRepertoire HTBI primers were the basis on which TCR beta libraries were built. TCRdb passed the multiplex PCR reads through MiXCR, listing each CDR3 protein once. This table has a few hundred thousand distinct CDR3 sequences, 15% to 20% appearing once. This clonotype appeared many times. These same data were also listed under a study on T cells in Graves' hyperthyroidism and ophthalmopathy.

This receptor was identified in a woman in her late teens or twenties with Graves disease. This specimen consisted of peripheral blood mononuclear cells (PBMCs), obtained at new diagnosis, from a patient treated with antithyroid drugs. The chain is built from TRBV12-3 or TRBV12-4 and TRBJ1-6; D unclear. CDR3 amino acids: CASSQATLGRSPLHF. CDR3 DNA sequence: TGTGCCAGCAGCCAAGCTACGCTCGGACGCTCACCCCTCCACTTT.